This T cell receptor beta chain was observed in a study of CD8 T cells in ankylosing spondylitis. The study, taken as a whole, reports: Made up of under 10 highly homologous variants, a TCR beta motif appeared characteristic of ankylosing spondylitis blood. The clones that were linked to disease were reported to be significantly enriched in matched synovial fluid samples from ankylosing spondylitis patients.

TCRdb re-called the 5' RACE reads through MiXCR, storing one row per CDR3 protein. This table has approximately 340,000 distinct CDR3 sequences, roughly 14% appearing once. This clonotype showed up many times. Its antigen is as yet unknown. The CDR3 spans 15 residues. V was clipped by 8 bases and J by 7 bases; unmatched bases: 13. Germline assignment: CDR1 WSHSY and CDR2 SAAADI. The chain joins TRBV10-2 to TRBJ2-1, with 8 nucleotides matching TRBD2. The material sequenced was blood, either unsorted or a sorted T cell fraction (not recorded which). This TCR came from a male donor with ankylosing spondylitis or in good health (not recorded which). Here the CDR3 DNA reads TGCGCCAGCGGCCTCTGGACTAGCCATATAAATGAGCAGTTCTTC. Its protein is CASGLWTSHINEQFF.